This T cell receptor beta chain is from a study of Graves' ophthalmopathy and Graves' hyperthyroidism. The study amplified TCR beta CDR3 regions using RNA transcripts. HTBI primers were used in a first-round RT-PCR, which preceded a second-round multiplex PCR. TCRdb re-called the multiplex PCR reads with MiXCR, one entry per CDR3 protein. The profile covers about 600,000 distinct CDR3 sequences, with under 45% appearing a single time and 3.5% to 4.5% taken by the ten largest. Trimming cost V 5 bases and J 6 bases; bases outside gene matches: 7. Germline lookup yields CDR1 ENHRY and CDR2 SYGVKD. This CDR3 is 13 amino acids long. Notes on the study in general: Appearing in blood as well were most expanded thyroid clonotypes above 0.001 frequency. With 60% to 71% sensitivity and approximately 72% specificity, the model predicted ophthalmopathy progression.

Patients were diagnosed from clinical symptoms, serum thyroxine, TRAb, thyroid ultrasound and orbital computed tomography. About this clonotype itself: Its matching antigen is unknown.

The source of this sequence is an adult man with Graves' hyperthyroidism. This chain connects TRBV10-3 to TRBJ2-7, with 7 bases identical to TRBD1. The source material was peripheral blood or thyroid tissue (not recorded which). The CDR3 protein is CAISKGAPGEQYF. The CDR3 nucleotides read TGTGCCATCAGTAAGGGGGCCCCGGGCGAGCAGTACTTC.